This entry lists 25 T cell receptor beta chains sequenced from one sample in a study of blood T cells in healthy people across ages. Through a sample-barcoded 5' primer and a J-beta primer mix, a second PCR was run for roughly 7 to 12 cycles. TCRdb re-called the 5' RACE reads through MiXCR, storing one row per CDR3 protein. The data show 1.5 million to 2 million distinct CDR3 sequences, over 25% seen once. Sequencing was carried out using blood. The receptors shown here come from a woman aged 25 to 39 in good health.

This clonotype has a handful of counts. V gene TRBV7-9 combines with J gene TRBJ2-7; D gene unclear. Germline assignment: CDR1 SEHNR and CDR2 FQNEAQ (reference sequence). This CDR3 spans 13 amino acids. V was pared by 5 bases and J by 12 bases, with 20 bases between. For the CDR3, the DNA is TGTGCCAGCAGCCTCTCTCTCGACGGACCTTGGTACTTC. The encoded protein is CASSLSLDGPWYF. The variable domain in full, completed from reference TRBV7-9 and TRBJ2-7, reads DTGVSQNPRHKITKRGQNVTFRCDPISEHNRLYWYRQTLGQGPEFLTYFQNEAQLEKSRLLSDRFSAERPKGSFSTLEIQRTEQGDSAMYLCASSLSLDGPWYFGPGTRLTVT.

This chain connects TRBV7-9 to TRBJ2-1; TRBD2 is a possible D gene (6 bases). Germline V lookup: CDR1 SEHNR, CDR2 FQNEAQ (reference sequence). The V end was cut by 5 bases, the J end by 5 bases, with 19 bases between. The length of the CDR3 is 16 residues. The CDR3 DNA is TGTGCCAGCAGCACCCGACCGGCGGGGTTCGACAATGAGCAGTTCTTC. Translated, it gives CASSTRPAGFDNEQFF.

J is TRBJ2-3 and V is TRBV5-1; no reliable D call. This CDR3 is 13 amino acids long. Germline V gives CDR1 SGHRS, CDR2 YFSETQ. The ends were cut back, 4 bases at V and 11 bases at J, with 17 bases in the middle. CDR3 in amino acids: CASSLSSLEKQYF. CDR3 DNA: TGCGCCAGCAGCCTATCTTCCCTAGAGAAGCAGTATTTT. The variable domain in full, completed from reference TRBV5-1 and TRBJ2-3, reads KAGVTQTPRYLIKTRGQQVTLSCSPISGHRSVSWYQQTPGQGLQFLFEYFSETQRNKGNFPGRFSGRQFSNSRSEMNVSTLELGDSALYLCASSLSSLEKQYFGPGTRLTVL.

In this sample, this clonotype turned up a few times. This rearrangement joins TRBV7-2 to TRBJ2-1; TRBD2 matches 12 bases. Losses at the gene ends were 4 bases for V and 12 bases for J; bases not matched to a gene: 4. The CDR3 extends over 13 amino acids. In germline, CDR1 is SGHTA, CDR2 FQGNSA. This CDR3 reads CASSSRTSGTQFF. In nucleotides, the CDR3 is TGTGCCAGCAGCTCCCGGACTAGCGGGACGCAGTTCTTC.

On this clonotype: A read error is possible here, since a much larger clone lies one base away. This rearrangement joins TRBV7-9 to TRBJ1-6, with D tentatively TRBD1 (6 bases). Per germline, CDR1 SEHNR and CDR2 FQNEAQ (reference sequence). CDR3 length: 14 amino acids. V gave up 3 bases and J gave up 7 bases, with 10 bases separating them. CDR3: CASSFDRSNSPLHF. CDR3 in DNA: TGTGCCAGCAGCTTTGACAGGTCAAATTCACCCCTCCACTTT.

The chain uses TRBV27 and TRBJ2-1; 11 positions match TRBD2. V dropped 6 bases and J dropped 11; count of bases not matched to a gene: 6. Germline V gene lookup returns CDR1 MNHEY and CDR2 SMNVEV (reference sequence). The CDR3 is 13 amino acids. CDR3 nucleotides: TGTGCCAGCAGCCGCCAGACTAGCGGGAAGCAGTTCTTC. Protein: CASSRQTSGKQFF.

Of note for this clonotype: A clone one base away is much larger, so this may be a read error. The rearrangement links TRBV7-9 to TRBJ2-4; D is tentatively TRBD1 or TRBD2 (5 bases each). The CDR3 consists of 17 residues. Germline lookup yields CDR1 SEHNR and CDR2 FQNEAQ (reference sequence). In nucleotides, the CDR3 is TGTGCCGGCAGCTCAACCGGGGCCCCCGGGCACAAAAACATTCAGTACTTC. As protein: CAGSSTGAPGHKNIQYF.

This clonotype came up a few times. The chain carries TRBV12-3 or TRBV12-4 and TRBJ2-3, with D hard to call. The V end was cut by 7 bases, the J end by 0 bases, with 14 bases between. The CDR3 spans 15 residues. The CDR3 is CASTLFGPSTDTQYF. The CDR3 nucleotides are TGTGCCAGCACCCTCTTTGGGCCCAGCACAGATACGCAGTATTTT.

In this sample, this clonotype turned up many times. This rearrangement joins TRBV29-1 to TRBJ2-1; D unresolved. Trimming took off 4 bases at V and 7 bases at J, with 8 bases between the two ends. The CDR3 extends over 11 amino acids. Looked up from germline, CDR1 is SQVTM and CDR2 is ANQGSEA. The CDR3 DNA follows: TGCAGCGTTGGGGGTCGAAATGAGCAGTTCTTC. This sequence encodes CSVGGRNEQFF.

Turning to this clonotype: A clone one base away is much larger, so this may be a read error. The chain uses TRBV28 and TRBJ2-5; D may be TRBD1 or TRBD2 (5 bases each). Judging by the DNA end, TRBJ2-7 fits better; the J call may be wrong. This CDR3 is 12 amino acids long. CDR1 and CDR2 (germline): MDHEN, SYDVKM. CDR3: CASRLGDHEQYF. CDR3 bases: TGTGCCAGCAGATTAGGGGACCACGAGCAGTACTTC.

The table lists this clonotype with many counts. The V gene is TRBV12-3 or TRBV12-4, the J gene TRBJ1-2; D not resolved. Trimming removed 3 bases from V and 0 bases from J, with 11 bases in between. The CDR3 has 15 amino acids. The CDR3 coding sequence is TGTGCCAGCAGTTTTGTCACAGAAGCTAACTATGGCTACACCTTC. It is translated as CASSFVTEANYGYTF.

As concerns this clonotype: Sequence at one end of the junction differs from germline and may be a read error. V usage is TRBV29-1 and J usage is TRBJ2-7; 9 bases map to TRBD2. Germline CDR1 reads SQVTM; CDR2 reads ANQGSEA. CDR3 length: 16 amino acids. CDR3 residues: CGVGGLAGGPLYEQYF. The CDR3 DNA reads TGCGGCGTTGGAGGTCTCGCGGGAGGGCCTCTTTACGAGCAGTACTTC.

To note about this clonotype: Just one base apart from a much larger clone, this may be a read error. The chain is built from TRBV9 and TRBJ2-5, with a weak D call TRBD1 (5 bases). CDR1 and CDR2 from the germline V gene are SGDLS and YYNGEE. The CDR3 is 14 residues long. Trimming cost V 3 bases and J 2 bases, with 11 bases left between them. CDR3 DNA sequence: TGTGCCAGCAGCGCCACAGGCCGGCAAGAGACCCAGTACTTC. It translates to CASSATGRQETQYF. The entire variable domain, with the rest obtained from reference TRBV9 and TRBJ2-5, is as follows: DSGVTQTPKHLITATGQRVTLRCSPRSGDLSVYWYQQSLDQGLQFLIQYYNGEERAKGNILERFSAQQFPDLHSELNLSSLELGDSALYFCASSATGRQETQYFGPGTRLLVL.

This clonotype was seen more than once but under ten times. V gene TRBV7-2 combines with J gene TRBJ2-1, with TRBD1 matching over 9 bases. CDR1 SGHTA and CDR2 FQGNSA come from the germline V gene. CDR3 length: 16 residues. The V gene end was trimmed by 5 bases and the J gene end by 8 bases; junction bases not matched to a gene: 13. The DNA of the CDR3 is TGTGCCAGCAGCGTACCCGGGACAGGGAAAAGGGATGAGCAGTTCTTC. It specifies CASSVPGTGKRDEQFF.

The chain couples TRBV4-2 to TRBJ2-3; 11 bases are shared with TRBD1. The germline gives CDR1 LGHNA, CDR2 YNFKEQ. The CDR3 spans 17 residues. J was trimmed by 0 bases and V by 1 base; bases with no gene match: 3. CDR3 DNA: TGTGCCAGCAGCCAAGTAGGACAGGGGGCCAGCACAGATACGCAGTATTTT. This sequence encodes CASSQVGQGASTDTQYF.

This clonotype was seen repeatedly, ten times or more. J is TRBJ2-7 and V is TRBV6-2 or TRBV6-3, with 7 bases aligning to TRBD1. V trimming: 7 bases; J trimming: 4 bases; junction bases outside the gene matches: 1. This CDR3 has 11 amino acids. The germline V gene encodes CDR1 MNHEY and CDR2 SVGEGT. Written as DNA, the CDR3 is TGTGCCAGCAAACAGGGGTACGAGCAGTACTTC. It translates to CASKQGYEQYF.

In its sample, this clonotype was seen many times. This chain uses TRBV15 with TRBJ2-3; no reliable D call. This CDR3 is 13 amino acids long. The V end was cut by 5 bases, the J end by 9 bases, with 15 bases between. Germline assignment: CDR1 LNHNV and CDR2 YYDKDF (reference sequence). The CDR3 sequence: CATSDSSTATQYF. Written as DNA, the CDR3 is TGTGCCACCAGCGACTCGTCCACGGCAACGCAGTATTTT.

For this clonotype: One end of the junction varies from germline; a read error may be responsible. The chain joins TRBV7-9 to TRBJ1-3, with unresolved D. This CDR3 has 15 residues. Germline lookup yields CDR1 SEHNR and CDR2 FQNEAQ (reference sequence). Here the CDR3 DNA reads TGTTCCAGCAGCCCGACCGGACCGGATGGAAACACCATATATTTT. It yields the protein CSSSPTGPDGNTIYF.

This clonotype was found a few times. A junction end diverges from the germline sequence, so it may reflect a read error. The chain employs TRBV12-3 or TRBV12-4 and TRBJ2-3, with D tentatively TRBD2 (6 bases). This CDR3 contains 14 residues. In DNA, the CDR3 is TGTGCCAGCACTACTGGACTAATCACAGATACGCGGTATTTT. Translating it yields CASTTGLITDTRYF.

The CDR3 here is CASSVTMVTQYF. The CDR3, as DNA: TGTGCCAGCAGCGTAACTATGGTTACGCAGTATTTT. V gene TRBV9 combines with J gene TRBJ2-3; D is undetermined. The CDR3 is 12 residues long. V was clipped by 1 base and J by 8 bases, with 8 bases between them. Germline V gives CDR1 SGDLS, CDR2 YYNGEE. The complete variable domain, with remaining parts taken from reference TRBV9 and TRBJ2-3, reads DSGVTQTPKHLITATGQRVTLRCSPRSGDLSVYWYQQSLDQGLQFLIQYYNGEERAKGNILERFSAQQFPDLHSELNLSSLELGDSALYFCASSVTMVTQYFGPGTRLTVL.

This CDR3 is CASSTKLAGRETQYF. The CDR3 DNA reads as TGTGCCAGCAGCACGAAACTAGCGGGGCGAGAGACCCAGTACTTC. The chain carries TRBV5-6 and TRBJ2-5; 10 bases align to TRBD2. Germline V gene sequence: CDR1 SGHDT, CDR2 YYEEEE. Trimming took 4 bases from V and 4 from J; bases not matched to a gene: 7. The CDR3 is 15 amino acids.

At least ten counts were recorded for this clonotype. The rearrangement links TRBV5-1 to TRBJ2-3; D unclear. The CDR3 sequence is 14 residues long. V gave up 4 bases and J gave up 1 base, with 10 bases separating them. Looked up from germline, CDR1 is SGHRS and CDR2 is YFSETQ. This CDR3 reads CASSQAGRTDTQYF. CDR3 in DNA: TGCGCCAGCAGCCAGGCCGGACGCACAGATACGCAGTATTTT.

J is TRBJ1-1 and V is TRBV11-2; D is ambiguous. This CDR3 region has 14 residues. Germline values: CDR1 SGHAT, CDR2 FQNNGV. V shed 0 bases and J shed 5 bases, with 10 bases lying between them. The CDR3 sequence: CASSLDRGKTEAFF. The CDR3 DNA sequence: TGTGCCAGCAGCTTAGATCGAGGCAAGACTGAAGCTTTCTTT.

This clonotype was counted many times. V is TRBV11-2 and J is TRBJ2-4; unclear D gene. V lost 4 bases to trimming and J lost 5 bases, with 9 bases between them. CDR3 length: 13 residues. Germline CDR1 reads SGHAT; CDR2 reads FQNNGV. CDR3 nucleotides: TGTGCCAGCAGCTCCCGGGCGCAAAACATTCAGTACTTC. Amino acids: CASSSRAQNIQYF.

V usage is TRBV7-2 and J usage is TRBJ2-5; D gene ambiguous. Germline lookup yields CDR1 SGHTA and CDR2 FQGNSA. CDR3 size: 12 residues. V shed 5 bases and J shed 7 bases, with 11 bases lying between them. DNA of the CDR3: TGTGCCAGCAGCATCAACATGGGGACCCAGTACTTC. Translating it yields CASSINMGTQYF. The full variable domain, its missing parts supplied by reference TRBV7-2 and TRBJ2-5, is GAGVSQSPSNKVTEKGKDVELRCDPISGHTALYWYRQSLGQGLEFLIYFQGNSAPDKSGLPSDRFSAERTGGSVSTLTIQRTQQEDSAVYLCASSINMGTQYFGPGTRLLVL.